These T cell receptor beta chains were read from a single sample in a study of vaccination effects on CD4 cells after COVID-19. Repertoires were generated with immunoSEQ multiplex PCR, while TCRdb's copy carries only in-frame clones and drops some. The table records around 45,000 clones, roughly 76% of them present only once. Their antigens are not known. This sample comprised CD4+ T cells from PBMCs cultured without peptide, obtained before COVID-19 vaccination. These receptors were taken from a human donor who had a prior SARS-CoV-2 infection. The CDR3 runs from the conserved cysteine through the conserved F or W. The order of the fields is D gene, J gene, V gene, clone size, CDR3 protein, CDR3 DNA. The D gene is left open where the match is weak. Size is stated for part of the rows, as once, few or many counts, or as a class when the clone is expanded.

TRBD2 | TRBJ2-5 | TRBV9 | . | CASSPGLAWETQYF | TGTGCCAGCAGCCCGGGACTAGCGTGGGAGACCCAGTACTTC
. | TRBJ2-5 | TRBV7-3 | few | CASSPTGLQETQYF | TGTGCCAGCAGCCCCACAGGGCTGCAAGAGACCCAGTACTTC
TRBD1 | TRBJ2-2 | TRBV30 | . | CAWSHRRGDRVSPGELFF | TGTGCCTGGAGTCACAGGCGAGGGGACAGGGTTTCCCCCGGGGAGCTGTTTTTT
. | TRBJ1-5 | TRBV24-1 | . | CATSDPGAWDQPQHF | TGTGCCACCAGTGATCCCGGGGCGTGGGATCAGCCCCAGCATTTT
. | TRBJ2-7 | TRBV2 | . | CASSSYHEQYF | TGTGCCAGCAGCTCGTACCACGAGCAGTACTTC
. | TRBJ2-7 | TRBV27 | . | CASSLYTETSYEQYF | TGTGCCAGCAGTTTATACACCGAAACCTCCTACGAGCAGTACTTC
. | TRBJ2-5 | TRBV12-3/TRBV12-4 | . | CASSLGVAGTQYF | TGTGCCAGCAGTTTAGGGGTGGCAGGGACCCAGTACTTC
. | TRBJ1-5 | TRBV2 | . | CASSGGGNQPQHF | TGTGCCAGCAGTGGGGGAGGCAATCAGCCCCAGCATTTT
. | TRBJ1-3 | TRBV7-9 | . | CASRPRQGLPGNTIYF | TGTGCCAGCAGACCGCGTCAGGGTCTCCCTGGAAACACCATATATTTT
TRBD1 | TRBJ2-3 | TRBV5-4 | once | CASSSQGADTQYF | TGTGCCAGCAGCTCCCAGGGGGCAGATACGCAGTATTTT
. | TRBJ2-5 | TRBV12-3/TRBV12-4 | . | CASGWASEETQYF | TGTGCCAGCGGTTGGGCTAGCGAAGAGACCCAGTACTTC
. | TRBJ1-4 | TRBV29-1 | . | CSVGPRVGEKLFF | TGCAGCGTTGGCCCCAGGGTTGGGGAAAAACTGTTTTTT
TRBD1 | TRBJ2-3 | TRBV5-1 | . | CASSLWGNDRASTDTQYF | TGCGCCAGCAGCTTGTGGGGAAACGACAGGGCTAGCACAGATACGCAGTATTTT
TRBD1 | TRBJ1-1 | TRBV23-1 | . | CASIETGGDTEAFF | TGCGCCAGCATTGAAACAGGGGGCGATACTGAAGCTTTCTTT
TRBD2 | TRBJ2-3 | TRBV5-4 | . | CASSRGLAGSTDTQYF | TGTGCCAGCAGCCGTGGGTTAGCGGGGAGCACAGATACGCAGTATTTT
TRBD1 | TRBJ2-7 | TRBV3-1/TRBV3-2 | . | CASSLRDRGTGISYEQYF | TGTGCCAGCAGTCTACGGGACAGGGGAACTGGCATCTCCTACGAGCAGTACTTC
TRBD2 | TRBJ2-1 | TRBV7-3 | . | CASSLRARTSGRNEQFF | TGTGCCAGCAGCTTAAGAGCTAGGACTAGCGGGAGGAATGAGCAGTTCTTC
TRBD1 | TRBJ1-2 | TRBV28 | . | CASSLGTGNGYTF | TGTGCCAGCAGCCTGGGGACAGGAAATGGCTACACCTTC
. | TRBJ2-6 | TRBV7-6 | . | CASSLRGTGANVLTF | TGTGCCAGCAGCTTACGGGGAACTGGGGCCAACGTCCTGACTTTC